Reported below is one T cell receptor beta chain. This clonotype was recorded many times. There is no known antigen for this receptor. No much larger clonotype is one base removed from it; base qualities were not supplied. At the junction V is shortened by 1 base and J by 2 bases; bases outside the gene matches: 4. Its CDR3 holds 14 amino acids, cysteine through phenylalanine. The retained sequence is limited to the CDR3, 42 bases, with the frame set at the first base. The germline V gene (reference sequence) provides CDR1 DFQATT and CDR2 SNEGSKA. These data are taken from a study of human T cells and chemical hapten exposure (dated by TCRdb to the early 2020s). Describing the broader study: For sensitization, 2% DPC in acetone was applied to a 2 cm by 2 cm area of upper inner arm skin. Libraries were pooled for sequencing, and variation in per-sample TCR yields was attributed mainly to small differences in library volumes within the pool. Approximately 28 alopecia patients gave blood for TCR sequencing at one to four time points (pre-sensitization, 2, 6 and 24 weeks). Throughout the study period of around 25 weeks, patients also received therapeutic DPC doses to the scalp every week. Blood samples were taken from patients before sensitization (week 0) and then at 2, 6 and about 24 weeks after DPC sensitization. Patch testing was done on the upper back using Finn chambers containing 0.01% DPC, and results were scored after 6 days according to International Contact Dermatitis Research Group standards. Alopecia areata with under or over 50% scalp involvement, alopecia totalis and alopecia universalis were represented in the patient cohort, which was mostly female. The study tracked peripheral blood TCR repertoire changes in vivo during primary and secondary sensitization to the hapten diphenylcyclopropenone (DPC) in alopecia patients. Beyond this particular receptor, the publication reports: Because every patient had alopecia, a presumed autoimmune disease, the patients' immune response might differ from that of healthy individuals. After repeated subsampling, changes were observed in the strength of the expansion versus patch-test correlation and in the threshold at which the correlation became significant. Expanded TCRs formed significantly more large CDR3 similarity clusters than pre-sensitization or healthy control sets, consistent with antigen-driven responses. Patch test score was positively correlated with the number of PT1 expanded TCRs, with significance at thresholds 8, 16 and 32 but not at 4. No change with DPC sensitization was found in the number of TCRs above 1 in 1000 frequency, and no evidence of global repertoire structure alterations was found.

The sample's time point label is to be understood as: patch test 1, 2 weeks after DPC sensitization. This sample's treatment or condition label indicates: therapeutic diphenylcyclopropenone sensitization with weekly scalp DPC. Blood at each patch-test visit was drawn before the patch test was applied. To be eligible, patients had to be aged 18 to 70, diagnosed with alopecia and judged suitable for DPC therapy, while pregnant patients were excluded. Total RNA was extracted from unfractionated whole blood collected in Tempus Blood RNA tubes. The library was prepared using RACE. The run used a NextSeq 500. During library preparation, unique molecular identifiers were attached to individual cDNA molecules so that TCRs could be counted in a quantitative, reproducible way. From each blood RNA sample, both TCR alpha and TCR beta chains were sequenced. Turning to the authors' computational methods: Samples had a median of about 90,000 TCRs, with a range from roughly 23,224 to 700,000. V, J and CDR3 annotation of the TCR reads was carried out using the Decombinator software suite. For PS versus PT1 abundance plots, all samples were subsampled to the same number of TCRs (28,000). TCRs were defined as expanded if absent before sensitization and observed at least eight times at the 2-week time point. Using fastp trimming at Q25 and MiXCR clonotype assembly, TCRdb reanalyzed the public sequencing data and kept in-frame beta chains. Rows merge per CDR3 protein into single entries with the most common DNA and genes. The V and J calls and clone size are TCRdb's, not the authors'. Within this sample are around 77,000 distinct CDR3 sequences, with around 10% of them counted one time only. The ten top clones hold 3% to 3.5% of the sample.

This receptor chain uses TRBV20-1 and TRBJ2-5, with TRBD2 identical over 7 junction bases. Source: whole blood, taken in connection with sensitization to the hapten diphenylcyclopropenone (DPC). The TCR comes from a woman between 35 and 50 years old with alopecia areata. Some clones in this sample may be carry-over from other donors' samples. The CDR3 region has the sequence CSARGLAAQETQYF. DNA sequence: TGCAGTGCTAGAGGCCTAGCGGCACAAGAGACCCAGTACTTC.